A selection of T cell receptor beta chains follows, all from one sample in a study of a mutant IDH1 vaccine in newly diagnosed glioma. What these receptors recognize is not known. Generated by immunoSEQ multiplex PCR, the TCRdb table keeps only in-frame clones and is missing some. The table shows roughly 60,000 clones, with roughly 80% occurring only once. Sequenced material: PBMCs, taken from a glioma patient whose treatment included an IDH1 peptide vaccine. The receptor set was obtained from a man aged 35-49 years with glioma. Both conserved end residues are part of each CDR3. The D gene is left open where the match is weak. Only some rows state a clone size, as once, few, many or a class for expanded clones.

j_call: TRBJ2-6
v_call: TRBV9
d_call: NA
clone_size: NA
cdr3_aa: CASSEREDSGANVLTF
cdr3_nt: TGTGCCAGCAGCGAACGAGAGGACTCTGGGGCCAACGTCCTGACTTTC

j_call: TRBJ1-5
v_call: TRBV30
d_call: NA
clone_size: NA
cdr3_aa: CAWSGGGAQPQHF
cdr3_nt: TGTGCCTGGAGTGGTGGGGGGGCTCAGCCCCAGCATTTT

j_call: TRBJ2-5
v_call: TRBV13
d_call: NA
clone_size: NA
cdr3_aa: CASSLAEAGETQYF
cdr3_nt: TGTGCCAGCAGCTTAGCTGAGGCGGGAGAGACCCAGTACTTC

j_call: TRBJ1-4
v_call: TRBV4-1
d_call: NA
clone_size: NA
cdr3_aa: CASSQEAGTGRNEKLFF
cdr3_nt: TGCGCCAGCAGCCAAGAAGCCGGAACAGGTCGGAATGAAAAACTGTTTTTT

j_call: TRBJ1-1
v_call: TRBV6-6
d_call: NA
clone_size: NA
cdr3_aa: CASTSPQEEEAFF
cdr3_nt: TGTGCCAGCACCTCTCCCCAGGAAGAGGAAGCTTTCTTT

j_call: TRBJ2-5
v_call: TRBV7-8
d_call: TRBD1
clone_size: NA
cdr3_aa: CASSWGQIQETQYF
cdr3_nt: TGTGCCAGCAGCTGGGGACAGATCCAAGAGACCCAGTACTTC

j_call: TRBJ2-3
v_call: TRBV7-2
d_call: NA
clone_size: NA
cdr3_aa: CAKRLRGASTDTQYF
cdr3_nt: TGTGCCAAACGTTTGAGGGGAGCTAGCACAGATACGCAGTATTTT

j_call: TRBJ1-5
v_call: TRBV6-4
d_call: NA
clone_size: once
cdr3_aa: CASTPRLRVLRSNQPQHF
cdr3_nt: TGTGCCAGCACCCCCAGACTCAGGGTTTTGAGGAGCAATCAGCCCCAGCATTTT

j_call: TRBJ1-1
v_call: TRBV6-5
d_call: NA
clone_size: NA
cdr3_aa: CASSYSGAGASTEAFF
cdr3_nt: TGTGCCAGCAGTTACTCGGGGGCAGGGGCTAGCACTGAAGCTTTCTTT

j_call: TRBJ2-7
v_call: TRBV6-1
d_call: NA
clone_size: once
cdr3_aa: CASSNSYEQYF
cdr3_nt: TGTGCCAGCAGTAATAGTTACGAGCAGTACTTC

j_call: TRBJ1-2
v_call: TRBV2
d_call: TRBD1
clone_size: NA
cdr3_aa: CASRDRGYYGYTF
cdr3_nt: TGTGCCAGCAGGGACAGGGGCTATTATGGCTACACCTTC

j_call: TRBJ1-1
v_call: TRBV29-1
d_call: TRBD1
clone_size: NA
cdr3_aa: CSGGGQANTEAFF
cdr3_nt: TGCAGCGGCGGGGGACAGGCGAACACTGAAGCTTTCTTT

j_call: TRBJ2-7
v_call: TRBV11-3
d_call: NA
clone_size: NA
cdr3_aa: CASSPGLQAYEQYF
cdr3_nt: TGTGCCAGCAGCCCGGGACTTCAAGCCTACGAGCAGTACTTC

j_call: TRBJ1-6
v_call: TRBV19
d_call: TRBD1
clone_size: NA
cdr3_aa: CASRKGGQGFNSPLHF
cdr3_nt: TGTGCCAGTAGAAAGGGGGGACAGGGCTTTAATTCACCCCTCCACTTT

j_call: TRBJ2-1
v_call: TRBV7-2
d_call: TRBD2
clone_size: NA
cdr3_aa: CASSLESSGGNEQFF
cdr3_nt: TGTGCCAGCAGCTTAGAATCTAGCGGGGGGAATGAGCAGTTCTTC

j_call: TRBJ1-1
v_call: TRBV6-5
d_call: NA
clone_size: NA
cdr3_aa: CASSRGNEAFF
cdr3_nt: TGTGCCAGCAGTCGGGGGAATGAAGCTTTCTTT

j_call: TRBJ2-1
v_call: TRBV19
d_call: NA
clone_size: NA
cdr3_aa: CASSIDAEYNEQFF
cdr3_nt: TGTGCCAGTAGTATAGACGCAGAATACAATGAGCAGTTCTTC

j_call: TRBJ2-7
v_call: TRBV6-6
d_call: TRBD2
clone_size: NA
cdr3_aa: CASSWGAGSSYEQYF
cdr3_nt: TGTGCCAGCAGTTGGGGAGCGGGGAGCTCCTACGAGCAGTACTTC

j_call: TRBJ2-6
v_call: TRBV30
d_call: NA
clone_size: NA
cdr3_aa: CAWDREAGANVLTF
cdr3_nt: TGTGCCTGGGACAGGGAGGCTGGGGCCAACGTCCTGACTTTC

j_call: TRBJ2-4
v_call: TRBV6-5
d_call: TRBD1
clone_size: NA
cdr3_aa: CASSYSFRGKNIQYF
cdr3_nt: TGTGCCAGCAGTTATTCATTCAGGGGGAAAAACATTCAGTACTTC

j_call: TRBJ2-5
v_call: TRBV4-1
d_call: NA
clone_size: NA
cdr3_aa: CASSQDLAGSGQETQYF
cdr3_nt: TGCGCCAGCAGCCAAGATCTGGCAGGGTCAGGGCAAGAGACCCAGTACTTC

j_call: TRBJ1-1
v_call: TRBV13
d_call: NA
clone_size: NA
cdr3_aa: CASSLTRRRSPEAFF
cdr3_nt: TGTGCCAGCAGCCTAACCCGACGAAGGTCCCCTGAAGCTTTCTTT

j_call: TRBJ1-6
v_call: TRBV2
d_call: NA
clone_size: NA
cdr3_aa: CASREESGHNSPLHF
cdr3_nt: TGTGCCAGCAGGGAGGAAAGCGGGCATAATTCACCCCTCCACTTT

j_call: TRBJ2-2
v_call: TRBV6-5
d_call: NA
clone_size: NA
cdr3_aa: CASRLRTEPGELFF
cdr3_nt: TGTGCCAGCAGACTACGGACGGAACCCGGGGAGCTGTTTTTT

j_call: TRBJ1-6
v_call: TRBV30
d_call: TRBD1
clone_size: few
cdr3_aa: CAWSGGTGVTPLHF
cdr3_nt: TGTGCCTGGAGCGGCGGGACAGGGGTTACACCCCTCCACTTT

j_call: TRBJ1-4
v_call: TRBV5-4
d_call: NA
clone_size: NA
cdr3_aa: CASKWEKLFF
cdr3_nt: TGTGCCAGCAAGTGGGAAAAACTGTTTTTT

j_call: TRBJ2-1
v_call: TRBV5-1
d_call: TRBD1
clone_size: many
cdr3_aa: CASSGEGQGSYNEQFF
cdr3_nt: TGCGCCAGCAGCGGGGAGGGACAGGGGTCCTACAATGAGCAGTTCTTC

j_call: TRBJ2-3
v_call: TRBV10-1
d_call: NA
clone_size: NA
cdr3_aa: CASSTSGSSDTQYF
cdr3_nt: NA

j_call: TRBJ1-1
v_call: TRBV5-1
d_call: NA
clone_size: NA
cdr3_aa: CASVDPANTEAFF
cdr3_nt: TGCGCCAGCGTTGATCCGGCGAACACTGAAGCTTTCTTT

j_call: TRBJ2-7
v_call: TRBV7-2
d_call: NA
clone_size: NA
cdr3_aa: CASSRVAASSYEQYF
cdr3_nt: TGTGCCAGCAGCAGGGTGGCCGCCAGCTCCTACGAGCAGTACTTC

j_call: TRBJ2-7
v_call: TRBV5-6
d_call: NA
clone_size: NA
cdr3_aa: CASSPGLSYEQYF
cdr3_nt: TGTGCCAGCAGCCCGGGCCTCTCCTACGAGCAGTACTTC

j_call: TRBJ1-3
v_call: TRBV7-4
d_call: TRBD1
clone_size: NA
cdr3_aa: CASSLARGSYSGQGADTIYF
cdr3_nt: TGTGCCAGCAGCTTAGCTAGGGGTTCTTATTCGGGACAGGGGGCGGACACCATATATTTT

j_call: TRBJ1-2
v_call: TRBV29-1
d_call: NA
clone_size: once
cdr3_aa: CSSGGGYGYTF
cdr3_nt: TGCAGCTCGGGGGGGGGTTATGGCTACACCTTC

j_call: TRBJ2-7
v_call: TRBV5-4
d_call: TRBD2
clone_size: NA
cdr3_aa: CASSLGGEGGIYEQYF
cdr3_nt: TGTGCCAGCAGCTTGGGGGGGGAGGGTGGTATCTACGAGCAGTACTTC

j_call: TRBJ2-3
v_call: TRBV15
d_call: NA
clone_size: NA
cdr3_aa: CATSRDPGDTQYF
cdr3_nt: TGTGCCACCAGCAGAGATCCCGGAGATACGCAGTATTTT

j_call: TRBJ1-1
v_call: TRBV19
d_call: TRBD1
clone_size: NA
cdr3_aa: CASSNLLTGGNTEAFF
cdr3_nt: TGTGCCAGTAGCAATTTGCTGACAGGGGGGAACACTGAAGCTTTCTTT

j_call: TRBJ1-1
v_call: TRBV4-1
d_call: NA
clone_size: NA
cdr3_aa: CASSRGGEGETEAFF
cdr3_nt: TGCGCCAGCAGCCGAGGGGGGGAGGGCGAGACTGAAGCTTTCTTT

j_call: TRBJ2-2
v_call: TRBV5-4
d_call: NA
clone_size: NA
cdr3_aa: CASSLGLTLANTGELFF
cdr3_nt: TGTGCCAGCAGCTTGGGACTGACACTCGCGAACACCGGGGAGCTGTTTTTT

j_call: TRBJ1-5
v_call: TRBV13
d_call: NA
clone_size: NA
cdr3_aa: CASSLGDQPQHF
cdr3_nt: TGTGCCAGCAGCTTAGGTGATCAGCCCCAGCATTTT

j_call: TRBJ1-6
v_call: TRBV5-1
d_call: TRBD1
clone_size: few
cdr3_aa: CASSSGTGLSPLHF
cdr3_nt: TGCGCCAGCAGCTCGGGGACAGGGTTGTCACCCCTCCACTTT

j_call: TRBJ1-6
v_call: TRBV5-8
d_call: NA
clone_size: once
cdr3_aa: CASSLEARGNSPLHF
cdr3_nt: TGTGCCAGCAGCTTGGAGGCCAGGGGCAATTCACCCCTCCACTTT

j_call: TRBJ1-2
v_call: TRBV4-1
d_call: NA
clone_size: NA
cdr3_aa: CASSQDLAYYGYTF
cdr3_nt: TGCGCCAGCAGCCAAGATCTCGCATACTATGGCTACACCTTC

j_call: TRBJ1-6
v_call: TRBV6-5
d_call: NA
clone_size: NA
cdr3_aa: CASSYSFGTADSPLHF
cdr3_nt: TGTGCCAGCAGTTACTCGTTCGGGACCGCGGACTCACCCCTCCACTTT

j_call: TRBJ1-2
v_call: TRBV2
d_call: NA
clone_size: NA
cdr3_aa: CASSEERRYYGYTF
cdr3_nt: TGTGCCAGCAGTGAAGAGCGCAGATACTATGGCTACACCTTC

j_call: TRBJ2-7
v_call: TRBV5-5
d_call: NA
clone_size: NA
cdr3_aa: CASSFRVVQEGRFEQYF
cdr3_nt: TGTGCCAGCAGCTTCCGAGTTGTACAGGAGGGTCGGTTCGAGCAGTACTTC